The following is a T cell receptor beta chain sequence with its context. These data belong to a study of T cell responses to AZD1222 COVID-19 vaccine. Method: immunoSEQ multiplex PCR; TCRdb's copy keeps in-frame clones and lacks some. The sample records fewer than 120,000 clones, around nine tenths being singletons. Trimming removed 3 bases at V and 7 bases at J, with 12 bases between. This CDR3 spans 13 amino acids. Germline V gene lookup returns CDR1 MNHEY and CDR2 SMNVEV (reference sequence). This TCR derives from an adult who received the AZD1222 COVID-19 vaccine. The sample consisted of peripheral blood, taken 28 days after the second AZD1222 dose. The chain carries TRBV27 and TRBJ1-2; D possibly corresponds to TRBD1 (5 bases). CDR3 bases: TGTGCCAGCAGTTTTACGGGGGGTGTTGGCTACACCTTC. Protein product: CASSFTGGVGYTF.